A selection of T cell receptor beta chains follows, all from one sample in a study of cytomegalovirus exposure and HLA in healthy donors. The data were produced by immunoSEQ multiplex PCR, yet TCRdb's version contains in-frame clones alone and is incomplete. The table shows 55,000 to 75,000 clones, with approximately 77% occurring only once. Material for sequencing was PBMCs. Source of these receptors: a woman aged 30 to 39 in good health and CMV-seropositive. Both conserved end residues are part of each CDR3. The D gene is left open where the match is weak. Size tells how often a clone was seen (once, few, many) or the class of an expanded clone, and some rows leave it out.

>TRBD2|-|TRBJ2-2|TRBV28
TGTGCCAGCAGTTTACTAGCGGGAAACACCGGGGAGCTGTTTTTT
CASSLLAGNTGELFF
>TRBD1|-|TRBJ2-6|TRBV4-3
TGCGCCAGCAGCATAGGGGGCCTGGAGGCCAACGTCCTGACTTTC
CASSIGGLEANVLTF
>TRBD2|-|TRBJ2-1|TRBV29-1
TGCAGCGTTGAGGGACGGGACACCGGACTAGCGGGTGATACTTACAATGAGCAGTTCTTC
CSVEGRDTGLAGDTYNEQFF
>TRBD1|many|TRBJ1-1|TRBV9
TGTGCCAGCAGCGCAGGACAGGGGGGCCTGAACACTGAAGCTTTCTTT
CASSAGQGGLNTEAFF
>-|-|TRBJ1-1|TRBV9
TGTGCCAGCAGCGTAGAAGGGGAGGGCACTGAAGCTTTCTTT
CASSVEGEGTEAFF
>TRBD1|few|TRBJ1-1|TRBV9
TGTGCCAGCAGCGTCGGTCAGGGGGCGTATACTGAAGCTTTCTTT
CASSVGQGAYTEAFF
>-|-|TRBJ2-5|TRBV2
TGTGCCAGCAAGAAAGGGGAACAAGAGACCCAGTACTTC
CASKKGEQETQYF
>TRBD1|-|TRBJ2-7|TRBV2
TGTGCCAGCAGTCCCTTGGACAGGGGGAGCGACGAGCAGTACTTC
CASSPLDRGSDEQYF
>-|-|TRBJ2-5|TRBV14
TGTGCCAGCAGCCAAGAGTGGCTGGACAGCCAAGAGACCCAGTACTTC
CASSQEWLDSQETQYF
>TRBD2|medium-sized|TRBJ2-7|TRBV15
TGTGCCACCAGCAGAGAGGGGACTAGCGGGGGGGAGCAGTACTTC
CATSREGTSGGEQYF
>TRBD2|-|TRBJ2-2|TRBV27
TGTGCCAGCAGTTCCAGGACTAGCGGCAGCACCGGGGAGCTGTTTTTT
CASSSRTSGSTGELFF
>TRBD2|-|TRBJ2-5|TRBV7-6
TGTGCCAGCAGCTCCCGGACTAGCGGGAGGGCAGAGACCCAGTACTTC
CASSSRTSGRAETQYF
>-|-|TRBJ1-1|TRBV11-1
TGTGCCAGCAGCCTCCGCTCCACAGGGTCTGAAGCTTTCTTT
CASSLRSTGSEAFF
>-|few|TRBJ1-1|TRBV6-5
TGTGCCAGCAGTTATGGAGGGAACACTGAAGCTTTCTTT
CASSYGGNTEAFF
>-|-|TRBJ1-4|TRBV11-2
TGTGCCAGCAGCTCCCCGGGACTTCGGCCCGAAAAACTGTTTTTT
CASSSPGLRPEKLFF
>TRBD1|-|TRBJ2-5|TRBV29-1
TGCAGCGTTGAACCTGACAGGGGGCGTTCAGAGACCCAGTACTTC
CSVEPDRGRSETQYF
>TRBD1|few|TRBJ1-3|TRBV28
TGTGCCAGCAGTTACTGGGACAGGGTATTCGGCACCATATATTTT
CASSYWDRVFGTIYF
>TRBD2|-|TRBJ2-7|TRBV28
TGTGCCAGCAGTTTCGGGACTAGCTACGAGCAGTACTTC
CASSFGTSYEQYF
>-|-|TRBJ2-5|TRBV4-3
TGCGCCAGCAGCCAAGATCTACCGGGAGACCAAGAGACCCAGTACTTC
CASSQDLPGDQETQYF
>TRBD1|-|TRBJ1-6|TRBV11-3
TGTGCCAGCAGCTTAGATAGGAAACAGGGGGCGCATTCACCCCTCCACTTT
CASSLDRKQGAHSPLHF
>-|-|TRBJ1-3|TRBV7-2
TGTGCCAGCAGCCCAGCCTCGGGGTCGGCAGACACCATATATTTT
CASSPASGSADTIYF
>-|-|TRBJ2-7|TRBV7-8
TGTGCCAGCAGCTTAGGGGGAGTCGAGCAGTACTTC
CASSLGGVEQYF
>-|-|TRBJ2-7|TRBV7-2
TGTGCCAGCAGCTTAGCCCCAGGGATCCACGAGCAGTACTTC
CASSLAPGIHEQYF
>TRBD1|-|TRBJ2-5|TRBV5-4
TGTGCCAGCAGCAGGAGCCGACAGGGACAAGAGACCCAGTACTTC
CASSRSRQGQETQYF
>-|-|TRBJ2-1|TRBV18
TGTGCCAGCTCTTCGCGACGGGCAGGGGCGAATGAGCAGTTCTTC
CASSSRRAGANEQFF
>-|-|TRBJ2-3|TRBV7-2
TGTGCCAGCAGCTTAGGAGTCAACGCAGATACGCAGTATTTT
CASSLGVNADTQYF
>TRBD2|once|TRBJ2-7|TRBV25-1
TGTGCCAGCAGTGGGCTAGCGGCCTACGAGCAGTACTTC
CASSGLAAYEQYF
>TRBD2|-|TRBJ2-5|TRBV11-2
TGTGCCAGCAGCTTAGTTCCTAGCGGGAGGGCCTGGAGGGAGCAGTACTTC
CASSLVPSGRAWREQYF
>-|-|TRBJ2-5|TRBV7-8
TGTGCCAGCAGCATAAGCTCGTCCCAAGAGACCCAGTACTTC
CASSISSSQETQYF
>TRBD2|-|TRBJ2-3|TRBV2
TGTGCCAGCAGAGCGGGAGTCGATACGCAGTATTTT
CASRAGVDTQYF
>-|-|TRBJ1-3|TRBV13
TGTGCCAGCAGGGCCCGACAGTCTGGAAACACCATATATTTT
CASRARQSGNTIYF